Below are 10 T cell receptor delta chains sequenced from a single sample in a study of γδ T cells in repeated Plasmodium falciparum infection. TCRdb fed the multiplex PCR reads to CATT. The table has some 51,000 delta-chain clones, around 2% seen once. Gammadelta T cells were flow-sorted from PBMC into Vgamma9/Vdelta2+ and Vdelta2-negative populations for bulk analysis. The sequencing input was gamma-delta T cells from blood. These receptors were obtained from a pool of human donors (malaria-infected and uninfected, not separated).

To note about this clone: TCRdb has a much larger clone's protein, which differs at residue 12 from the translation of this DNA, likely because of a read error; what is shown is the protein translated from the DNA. The CDR3: CALGEKIPTGRRSWGIRRNTDKLIF. In DNA, the CDR3 is TGTGCTCTTGGGGAGAAAATCCCTACGGGACGTCGCTCTTGGGGGATACGCCGTAACACCGATAAACTCATCTTT. The rearrangement joins TRDV1 to TRDJ1, with 11 bases that match TRDD3. The J gene, not given by TCRdb, was assigned here from a germline match of the nucleotide sequence. This CDR3 contains 25 residues. In germline, CDR1 is TSWWSYY, CDR2 QGS. Germline trimming cut 3 bases from V and 0 bases from J; bases unmatched to any gene: 30.

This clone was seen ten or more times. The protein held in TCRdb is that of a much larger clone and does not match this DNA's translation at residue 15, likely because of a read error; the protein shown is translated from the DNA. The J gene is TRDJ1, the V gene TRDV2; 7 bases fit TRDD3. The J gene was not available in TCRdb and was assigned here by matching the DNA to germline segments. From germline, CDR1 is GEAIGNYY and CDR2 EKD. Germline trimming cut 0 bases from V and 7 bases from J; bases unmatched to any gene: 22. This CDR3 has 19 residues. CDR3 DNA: TGTGCCTGTGACACCAACTTACTGGGGATTTACCCTATACCCGGTAAACTCATCTTT. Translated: CACDTNLLGIYPIPGKLIF.

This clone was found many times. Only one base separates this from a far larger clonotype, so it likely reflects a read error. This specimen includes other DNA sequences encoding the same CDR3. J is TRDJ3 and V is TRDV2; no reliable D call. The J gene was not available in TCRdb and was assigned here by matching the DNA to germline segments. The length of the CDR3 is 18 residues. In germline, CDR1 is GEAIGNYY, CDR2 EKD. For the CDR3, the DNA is TGCGCCTGTGACACCGTTAGGGACCGTACCTGGGACACCCGACAGATGTTTTTC. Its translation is CACDTVRDRTWDTRQMFF.

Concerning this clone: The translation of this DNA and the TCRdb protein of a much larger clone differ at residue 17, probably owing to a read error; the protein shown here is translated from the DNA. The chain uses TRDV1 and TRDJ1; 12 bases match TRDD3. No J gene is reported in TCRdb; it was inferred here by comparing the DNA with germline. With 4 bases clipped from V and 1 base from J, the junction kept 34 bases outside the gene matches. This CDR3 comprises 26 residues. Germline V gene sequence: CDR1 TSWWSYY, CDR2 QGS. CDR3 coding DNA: TGTGCTCTTGGGGCGCCTCGCCTTCTTTTCTATATTACTGGGGGATACAAGTTAAGTAGCACCGATAAACTCATCTTT. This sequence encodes CALGAPRLLFYITGGYKLSSTDKLIF.

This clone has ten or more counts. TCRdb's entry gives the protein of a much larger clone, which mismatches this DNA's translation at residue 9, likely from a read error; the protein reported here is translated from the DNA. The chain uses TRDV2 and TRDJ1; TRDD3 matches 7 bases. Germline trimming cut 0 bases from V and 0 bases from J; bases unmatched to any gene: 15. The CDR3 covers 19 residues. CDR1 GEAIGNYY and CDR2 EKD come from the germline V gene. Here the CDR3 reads CACDTVGGMRRHHTDKLIF. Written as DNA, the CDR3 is TGTGCCTGTGACACCGTAGGGGGGATGCGCCGGCACCACACCGATAAACTCATCTTT.

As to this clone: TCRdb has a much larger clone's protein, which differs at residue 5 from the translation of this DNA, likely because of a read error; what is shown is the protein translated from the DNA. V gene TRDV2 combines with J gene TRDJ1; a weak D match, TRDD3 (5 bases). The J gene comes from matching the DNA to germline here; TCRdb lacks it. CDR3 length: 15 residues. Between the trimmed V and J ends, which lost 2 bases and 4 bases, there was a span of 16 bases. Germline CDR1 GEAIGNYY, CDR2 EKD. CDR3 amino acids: CACDIVGVPIDKLIF. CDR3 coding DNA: TGTGCCTGTGACATCGTTGGGGTGCCTATCGATAAACTCATCTTT.

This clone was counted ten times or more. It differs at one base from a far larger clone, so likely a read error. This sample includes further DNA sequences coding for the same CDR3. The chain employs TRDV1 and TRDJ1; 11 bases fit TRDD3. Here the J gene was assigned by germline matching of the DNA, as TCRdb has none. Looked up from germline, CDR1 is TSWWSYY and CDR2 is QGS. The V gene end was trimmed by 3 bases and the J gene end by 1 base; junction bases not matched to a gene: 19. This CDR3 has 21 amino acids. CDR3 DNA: TGTGCTCTTGGGGAGGGAACTTTATCCGTACTGGGGGATAGGGGCACCGATAAACTCATCTTT. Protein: CALGEGTLSVLGDRGTDKLIF.

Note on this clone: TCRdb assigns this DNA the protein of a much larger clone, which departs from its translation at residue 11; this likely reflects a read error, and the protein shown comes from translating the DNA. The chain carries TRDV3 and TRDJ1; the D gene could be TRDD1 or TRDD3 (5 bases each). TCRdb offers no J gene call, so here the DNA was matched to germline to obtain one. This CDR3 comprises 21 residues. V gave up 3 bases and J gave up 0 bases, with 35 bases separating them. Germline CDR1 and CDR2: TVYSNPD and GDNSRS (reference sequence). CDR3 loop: CAFHGVPRKGANQKYTDKLIF. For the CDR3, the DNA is TGTGCCTTCCATGGGGTCCCACGAAAGGGGGCCAACCAGAAATACACCGATAAACTCATCTTT.

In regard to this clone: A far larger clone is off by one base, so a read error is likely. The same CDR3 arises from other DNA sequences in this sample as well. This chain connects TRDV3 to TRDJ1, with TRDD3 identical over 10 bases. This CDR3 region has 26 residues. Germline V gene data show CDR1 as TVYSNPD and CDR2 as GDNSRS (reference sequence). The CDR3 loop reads CAYGSFLKPLLLGDPEYPPTVYKLIF. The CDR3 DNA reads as TGTGCATACGGATCCTTCCTTAAGCCCCTGTTACTGGGGGATCCCGAATATCCCCCCACTGTTTATAAACTCATCTTT. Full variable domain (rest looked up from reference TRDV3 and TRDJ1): CDKVTQSSPDQTVASGSEVVLLCTYDTVYSNPDLFWYRIRPDYSFQFVFYGDNSRSEGADFTQGRFSVKHILTQKAFHLVISPVRTEDSATYYCAYGSFLKPLLLGDPEYPPTVYKLIFGKGTRVTVEP.

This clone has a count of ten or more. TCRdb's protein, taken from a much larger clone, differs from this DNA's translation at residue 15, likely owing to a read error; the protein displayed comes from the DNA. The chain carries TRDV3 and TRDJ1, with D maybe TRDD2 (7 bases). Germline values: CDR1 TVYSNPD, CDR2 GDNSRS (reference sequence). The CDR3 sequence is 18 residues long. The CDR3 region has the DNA TGTGCCTTGAATTTTCCTACGTGGTGGGGGGCGTACACCGATGAACTCATCTTT. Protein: CALNFPTWWGAYTDELIF. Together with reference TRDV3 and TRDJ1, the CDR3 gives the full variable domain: CDKVTQSSPDQTVASGSEVVLLCTYDTVYSNPDLFWYRIRPDYSFQFVFYGDNSRSEGADFTQGRFSVKHILTQKAFHLVISPVRTEDSATYYCALNFPTWWGAYTDELIFGKGTRVTVEP.